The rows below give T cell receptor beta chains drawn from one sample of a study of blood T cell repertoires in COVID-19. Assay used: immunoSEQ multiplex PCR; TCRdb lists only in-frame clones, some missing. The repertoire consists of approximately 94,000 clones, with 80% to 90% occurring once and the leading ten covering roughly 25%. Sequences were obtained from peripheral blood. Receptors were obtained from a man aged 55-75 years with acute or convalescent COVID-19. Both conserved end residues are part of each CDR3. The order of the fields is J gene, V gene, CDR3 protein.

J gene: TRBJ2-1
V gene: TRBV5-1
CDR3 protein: CASRVTPGQGTIHNEQFF

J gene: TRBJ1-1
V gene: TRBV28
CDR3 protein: CASSLIGGARKAFF

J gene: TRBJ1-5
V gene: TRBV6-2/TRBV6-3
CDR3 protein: CASSYKVQDSSNQPQHF

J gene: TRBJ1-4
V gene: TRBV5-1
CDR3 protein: CASSLGQGAATNEKLFF

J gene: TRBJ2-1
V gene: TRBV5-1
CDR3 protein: CASRGGLANYNEQFF

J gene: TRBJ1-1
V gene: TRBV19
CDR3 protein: CASRRQGRTEAFF

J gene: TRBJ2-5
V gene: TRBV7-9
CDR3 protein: CASRHDSIQETQYF

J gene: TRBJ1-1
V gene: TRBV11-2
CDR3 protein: CASTPGTEAFF

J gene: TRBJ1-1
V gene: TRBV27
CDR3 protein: CASRRDRGNTEAFF

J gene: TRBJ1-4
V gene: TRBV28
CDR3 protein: CASSETPGERNEKLFF

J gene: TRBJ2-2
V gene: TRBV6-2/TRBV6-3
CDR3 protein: CASSFRQGSGELFF

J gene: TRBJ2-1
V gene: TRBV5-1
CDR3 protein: CASSLYNEQFF

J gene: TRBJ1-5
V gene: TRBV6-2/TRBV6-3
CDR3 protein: CASSQDRPVQPQHF

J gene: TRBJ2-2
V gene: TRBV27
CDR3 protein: CASSLLAGAETGELFF

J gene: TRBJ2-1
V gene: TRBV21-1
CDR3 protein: CASSKPRGQGYNEQFF

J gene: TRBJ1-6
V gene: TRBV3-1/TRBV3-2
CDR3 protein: CASSQGGQAPSPLHF

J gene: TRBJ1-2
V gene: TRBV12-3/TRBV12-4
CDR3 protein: CASSLLLEYGYTF

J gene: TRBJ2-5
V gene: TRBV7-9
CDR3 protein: CASSLGRQGLGETQYF

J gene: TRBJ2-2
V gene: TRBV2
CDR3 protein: CASTRGTGYTGELFF

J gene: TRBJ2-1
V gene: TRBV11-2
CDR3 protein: CASSLAFRQGLNEQFF

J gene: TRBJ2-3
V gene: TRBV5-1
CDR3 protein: CASSLQENTDTQYF

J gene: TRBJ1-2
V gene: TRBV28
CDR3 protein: CASSLSSYGYTF

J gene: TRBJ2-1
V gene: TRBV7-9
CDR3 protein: CASSLVDSTNEQFF

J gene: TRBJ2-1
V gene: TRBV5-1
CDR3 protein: CASSLDGQGTEQFF

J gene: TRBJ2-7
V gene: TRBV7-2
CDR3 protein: CASSLESSGGYEQYF

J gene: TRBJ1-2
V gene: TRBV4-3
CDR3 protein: CASSQDLVPRYGYTF

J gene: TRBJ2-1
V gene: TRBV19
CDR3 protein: CASSMAGTGWQREFF

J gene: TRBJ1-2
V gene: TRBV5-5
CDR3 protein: CASSPAVGRVLYGYTF

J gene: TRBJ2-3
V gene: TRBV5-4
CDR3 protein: CASSPGRALSIDTQYF

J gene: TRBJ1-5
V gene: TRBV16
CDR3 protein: CASSLIQLNQPQHF

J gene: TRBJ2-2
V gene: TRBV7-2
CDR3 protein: CASSLGQFNTGELFF

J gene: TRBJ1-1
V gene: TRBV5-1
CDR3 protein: CASSGQQGVNTEAFF

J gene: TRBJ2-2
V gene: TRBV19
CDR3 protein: CASSPGPGKDTGELFF

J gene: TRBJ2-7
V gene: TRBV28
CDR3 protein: CASSSPQSGGAYEQYF

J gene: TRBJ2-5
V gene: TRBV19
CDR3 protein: CASSPGDGTQETQYF

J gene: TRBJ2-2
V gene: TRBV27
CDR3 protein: CASRGQGTGELFF

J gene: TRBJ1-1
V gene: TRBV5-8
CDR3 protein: CASSFFTGGGHTEAFF

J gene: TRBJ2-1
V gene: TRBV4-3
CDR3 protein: CASSQGPRGLGNEQFF

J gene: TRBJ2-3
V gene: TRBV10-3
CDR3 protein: CAISESQGTLDTQYF

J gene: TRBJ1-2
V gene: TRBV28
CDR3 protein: CASSLNRAPGYTF

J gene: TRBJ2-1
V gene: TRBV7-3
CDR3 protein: CASSLGGGNHEQFF

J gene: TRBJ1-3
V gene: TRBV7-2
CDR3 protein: CASSLGGQRSGNTIYF

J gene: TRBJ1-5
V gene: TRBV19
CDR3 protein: CASSSRTGVNQPQHF

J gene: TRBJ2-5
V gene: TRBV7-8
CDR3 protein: CASSYRAGGDQETQYF

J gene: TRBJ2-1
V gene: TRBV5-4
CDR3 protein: CASRPGQDDNEQFF

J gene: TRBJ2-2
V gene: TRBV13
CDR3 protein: CASSFNRAGELFF

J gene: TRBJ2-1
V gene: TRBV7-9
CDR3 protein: CASSRQGLANNEQFF

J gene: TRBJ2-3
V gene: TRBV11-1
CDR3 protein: CASSLMGLAVTDTQYF

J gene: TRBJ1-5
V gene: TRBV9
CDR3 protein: CASSVSGGPNQPQHF

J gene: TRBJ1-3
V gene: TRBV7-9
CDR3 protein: CASSLGQGGNTIYF

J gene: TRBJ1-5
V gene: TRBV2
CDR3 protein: CASSDGTNSNQPQHF

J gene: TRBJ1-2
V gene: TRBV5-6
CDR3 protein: CASSAGQKVWGYTF

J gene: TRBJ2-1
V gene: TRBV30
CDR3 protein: CAWSPLFSGGANEQFF